Detailed here is one T cell receptor (beta chain). The antigen remains undetermined. Primers used in a second PCR of roughly 6 to 11 cycles were a sample-barcoded 5' primer and a J-beta primer mix. TCRdb redid the calling of the 5' RACE reads with MiXCR, one entry per CDR3 protein. This table holds hundreds of thousands of distinct CDR3 sequences, around two fifths found once. The data derive from a study of blood T cells in healthy people across ages. Study results and caveats: Reliance upon unsorted PBMCs precluded definitive naive versus antigen-experienced comparison. It was held that the diversity estimates obtained from one million T cells were underestimates.

Samples had at least 7 million PBMCs isolated from them. Germline-derived CDR1 and CDR2 are DFQATT and SNEGSKA (reference sequence). The CDR3 consists of 12 residues. The V and J ends lost 2 bases and 10 bases respectively, with 12 bases between them. This receptor was taken from a man aged 60 to 75 in good health. The rearrangement uses TRBV20-1 and TRBJ2-1; D is perhaps TRBD2 (5 bases). The sample taken for sequencing was blood. CDR3 loop: CSARRVRGEQFF. Here the CDR3 DNA reads TGCAGTGCTAGAAGGGTCCGCGGGGAGCAGTTCTTC.